These 8 T cell receptor beta chains share one sample of origin, sequenced in a study of blood T cells in healthy people across ages. A second about 6 to 12 cycle PCR used barcoded and J-beta primers. Via MiXCR, TCRdb re-called the 5' RACE reads, giving one row per CDR3 protein. The table has roughly 1.5 million distinct CDR3 sequences, 40% to 45% seen once. Sequencing used blood. Receptors originate from a woman aged 18-29 years in good health.

A few counts support this clonotype. The V gene is TRBV7-6, the J gene TRBJ2-7; the match to TRBD2 covers 8 bases. Germline V gives CDR1 SGHVS, CDR2 FNYEAQ. The length of the CDR3 is 16 residues. With 5 bases clipped from V and 6 bases from J, the junction kept 15 bases outside the gene matches. CDR3 bases: TGTGCCAGCAGCCTACCATCACGGGAGGGCCAGGGCGAGCAGTACTTC. It specifies CASSLPSREGQGEQYF. Full variable domain (rest looked up from reference TRBV7-6 and TRBJ2-7): GAGVSQSPRYKVTKRGQDVALRCDPISGHVSLYWYRQALGQGPEFLTYFNYEAQQDKSGLPNDRFSAERPEGSISTLTIQRTEQRDSAMYRCASSLPSREGQGEQYFGPGTRLTVT.

The chain is built from TRBV4-3 and TRBJ1-1; D remains unclear. This CDR3 is built from 15 residues. With 1 base removed from V and 5 bases from J, the gap between germline ends came to 14 bases. Germline values: CDR1 LGHNA, CDR2 YSLEER. CDR3 sequence: CASSQGGQSETEAFF. DNA of the CDR3: TGCGCCAGCAGCCAAGGGGGTCAGTCTGAGACTGAAGCTTTCTTT.

With respect to this clonotype: One end of the junction does not line up with germline, which may come from a read error. This rearrangement joins TRBV5-1 to TRBJ2-7, with D perhaps matching TRBD1 or TRBD2 (5 bases each). The CDR3 extends over 13 amino acids. Germline CDR1 reads SGHRS; CDR2 reads YFSETQ. The chain's CDR3 is CTSSVRGAYEQYF. For the CDR3, the DNA is TGCACCAGCAGTGTTAGGGGAGCCTACGAGCAGTACTTC.

This chain links TRBV30 with TRBJ2-1, with D maybe TRBD2 (5 bases). Germline CDR1 reads GTSNPN; CDR2 reads SVGIG (reference sequence). The CDR3 is 12 residues long. V was pared by 2 bases and J by 6 bases, with 8 bases between. CDR3 in amino acids: CAWSTGFNEQFF. In DNA form, the CDR3 reads TGTGCCTGGAGTACGGGGTTCAATGAGCAGTTCTTC.

This clonotype showed up just a few times. The chain has TRBV7-8 and TRBJ2-1; tentative D call: TRBD2 (6 bases). The CDR3 runs to 16 residues. Trimming cost V 5 bases and J 4 bases, with 18 bases left between them. Germline values: CDR1 SGHVS, CDR2 FQNEAQ. The chain's CDR3 is CASSTRFGGVYNEQFF. The DNA of the CDR3 is TGTGCCAGCAGCACCCGTTTCGGCGGGGTTTACAATGAGCAGTTCTTC.

This sequence joins TRBV27 and TRBJ2-1; 8 bases align to TRBD2. This CDR3 is 14 amino acids long. V was pared by 5 bases and J by 3 bases, with 3 bases of the junction left unmatched. CDR1 and CDR2 from the germline V gene are MNHEY and SMNVEV (reference sequence). The CDR3 spells CASSRGGGYNEQFF. CDR3 DNA: TGTGCCAGCAGTCGGGGGGGAGGCTACAATGAGCAGTTCTTC.

The gene calls are TRBV20-1 and TRBJ2-5, with a weak D call TRBD1 (6 bases). The ends were cut back, 6 bases at V and 13 bases at J, with 15 bases in the middle. Per germline, CDR1 DFQATT and CDR2 SNEGSKA (reference sequence). The CDR3 covers 10 residues. This CDR3 is CSATTGSRYF. CDR3 nucleotide sequence: TGCAGTGCCACTACAGGGTCGAGGTACTTC.

At least ten counts were recorded for this clonotype. The chain joins TRBV12-3 or TRBV12-4 to TRBJ2-1, with D possibly matching TRBD1 (5 bases). Trimming removed 6 bases from V and 7 bases from J, with 13 bases in between. CDR3 size: 13 residues. The CDR3 protein is CASRGPLKNEQFF. The CDR3 DNA reads as TGTGCCAGCAGGGGGCCCTTAAAAAATGAGCAGTTCTTC.